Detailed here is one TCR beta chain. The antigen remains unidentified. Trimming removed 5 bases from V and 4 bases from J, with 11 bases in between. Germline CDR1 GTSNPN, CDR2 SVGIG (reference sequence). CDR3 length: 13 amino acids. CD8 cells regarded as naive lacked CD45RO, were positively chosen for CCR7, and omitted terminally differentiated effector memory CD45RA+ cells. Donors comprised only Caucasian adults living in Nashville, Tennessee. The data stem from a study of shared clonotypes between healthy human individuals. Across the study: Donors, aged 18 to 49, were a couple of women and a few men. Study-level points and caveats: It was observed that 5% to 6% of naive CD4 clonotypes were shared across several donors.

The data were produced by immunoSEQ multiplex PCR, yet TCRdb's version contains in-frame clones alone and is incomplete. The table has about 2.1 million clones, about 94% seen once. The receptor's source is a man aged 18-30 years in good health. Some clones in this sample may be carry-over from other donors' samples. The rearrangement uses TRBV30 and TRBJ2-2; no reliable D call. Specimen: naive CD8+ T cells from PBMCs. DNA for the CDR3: TGTGCCTGGGACACAGAATTCACCGGGGAGCTGTTTTTT. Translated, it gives CAWDTEFTGELFF.